This paragraph covers one T cell receptor (beta chain) sequence. The CDR3 has 14 residues. V was pared by 2 bases and J by 7 bases, with 12 bases between. Looked up from germline, CDR1 is MNHEY and CDR2 is SMNVEV (reference sequence). The record originates from a study of T cell changes during pregnancy in multiple sclerosis. Repertoires were generated with immunoSEQ multiplex PCR, while TCRdb's copy carries only in-frame clones and drops some. The table shows some 54,000 clones, with around 93% occurring only once. The specimen was peripheral blood, collected after pregnancy. The rearrangement links TRBV27 to TRBJ1-5; D not resolved. This clonotype was sampled from a female donor with multiple sclerosis, enrolled in a pregnancy study. CDR3 protein: CASSLAGYGQPQHF. In nucleotides, the CDR3 is TGTGCCAGCAGTTTAGCAGGATATGGCCAGCCCCAGCATTTT.